This TCR beta chain was found in a study of T-cell memory formation after mild COVID-19. CDR3 length equals 16 residues. V was pared by 6 bases and J by 5 bases, with 10 bases of the junction left unmatched. Germline CDR1 MNHEY, CDR2 SMNVEV (reference sequence). In this sample, this clonotype turned up a few times. Antigen: not known. Researchers used 5'RACE with constant-segment primers to make TCR alpha and TCR beta cDNA libraries that carry sample barcodes and UMIs. In TCRdb, the 5' RACE reads were re-called with MiXCR into one record per CDR3 protein. The sample yields some 82,000 distinct CDR3 sequences, over 10% seen once. Study-wide results and limits: Those CD4+ clones that contracted were mainly in CM and EM (CD8+ ones in EMRA).

This sequence was found in a man between 18 and 29 years old who had mild COVID-19 (a few samples of this study predate the infection). Cell type and time point are not known. Material for sequencing was PBMCs or a T cell subset sorted from them (not recorded which). The chain links TRBV27 to TRBJ2-5, with 12 bases that match TRBD2. The CDR3 DNA reads TGTGCCAGCAGCCCTACTAGCGGGGGGCTTGGGGAGACCCAGTACTTC. Encoded protein: CASSPTSGGLGETQYF.